This is a list of T cell receptor beta chains from one sample in a study of tumor-infiltrating lymphocytes in primary liver carcinoma. From the multiplex PCR reads, TCRdb called clonotypes with MiXCR, one entry per CDR3 protein. The repertoire includes some 200,000 distinct CDR3 sequences, roughly 61% of them detected once, and roughly 7% sits in the top ten. Sequencing was done on a sample of peripheral blood. The receptor set was obtained from a woman aged 55-75 years with primary liver carcinoma and hepatitis B virus infection. Each CDR3 is given with its conserved first and last residue. D genes are given only for firm matches. Clone size appears in some rows only: once, few, many, or a class for an expanded clone.

NA,TRBJ2-2,TRBD2,TRBV6-5,19,TGTGCCAGCAGTTACTTCGGACTAGCGGGAGGGCCCGGAACCGGGGAGCTGTTTTTT,CASSYFGLAGGPGTGELFF
NA,TRBJ2-1,NA,TRBV29-1,12,TGCAGCGTTCGGGCATTCAACAATGAGCAGTTCTTC,CSVRAFNNEQFF
NA,TRBJ2-6,NA,TRBV11-2,16,TGTGGCAGCAGCCTTGTAGGGGCGGCTGGGGCCAACGTCCTGACTTTC,CGSSLVGAAGANVLTF
many,TRBJ2-7,TRBD2,TRBV29-1,13,TGCAGCGCCCGGCCGACTAGCTACGGCGAGCAGTACTTC,CSARPTSYGEQYF
few,TRBJ2-7,NA,TRBV5-6,14,TGTGCCAGCAGCTTGAACCTCGGGTCCTACGAGCAGTACTTC,CASSLNLGSYEQYF
NA,TRBJ1-5,NA,TRBV10-2,16,TGCGCCAGCAGTCCTAGGGGCAGAGGGGACAATCAGCCCCAGCATTTT,CASSPRGRGDNQPQHF
few,TRBJ1-1,NA,TRBV2,12,TGTGCCACGGAGACAGTGAACACTGAAGCTTTCTTT,CATETVNTEAFF
many,TRBJ2-2,NA,TRBV12-5,16,TGTGCTAGTGGTTTGCTACAGGGTCCTGGGACCGGGGAGCTGTTTTTT,CASGLLQGPGTGELFF
NA,TRBJ2-1,NA,TRBV6-1,14,TGTGTCAGCAGTGAGCTAACGGGAGAGGGTGAGCAGTTCTTC,CVSSELTGEGEQFF
few,TRBJ1-4,NA,TRBV5-1,14,TGCGCCAGCAGCCAACAGGGCCTTAATGAAAAACTGTTTTTT,CASSQQGLNEKLFF
once,TRBJ2-7,TRBD2,TRBV11-2,16,TGTGCGAGCAGCATACTAGCGGGAGGGTTTTCCTACGAGCACTACTTC,CASSILAGGFSYEHYF
NA,TRBJ1-1,NA,TRBV11-1,14,TGTGCCGGCAGCTCCTCCAGGGTGAACACTGAAGCCTTCTTT,CAGSSSRVNTEAFF
NA,TRBJ2-2,TRBD2,TRBV11-1,15,TGTGCCACCCGGAGCGGGGGGACCGACTCCGAGGAACTGTTTTTT,CATRSGGTDSEELFF
once,TRBJ2-2,TRBD2,TRBV11-3,17,TGTGCCAACAGCCCTGGAAGACTAGCGGGTTTGGCCGGGGAGCTGGTTTTT,CANSPGRLAGLAGELVF
NA,TRBJ2-1,TRBD1,TRBV5-1,17,TGCGCCAGCAGCTTGGAGCCGGGACAGGGGGGCGGCAATGAGCAGTTCTTC,CASSLEPGQGGGNEQFF
few,TRBJ1-2,NA,TRBV6-4,14,TGTGCCAGCAAAGAAAGTCCCTATGACTATGGCTACACCTTC,CASKESPYDYGYTF
NA,TRBJ1-1,NA,TRBV29-1,12,TGCAGCTGGTCCCAGGCGAACACTGAAGCTTTCTTT,CSWSQANTEAFF
NA,TRBJ2-1,TRBD1,TRBV28,14,TGTGTCAGCAGTGTGCCTCAGGGGGCGGTTGAGCAGTTCTTC,CVSSVPQGAVEQFF
once,TRBJ1-6,NA,TRBV11-2,15,TGTGCCAGCAGCTTAGAAGGATTGTATAGTTCACCCCTCCACTTT,CASSLEGLYSSPLHF
few,TRBJ2-1,NA,TRBV5-1,13,TGCGCCAGCAGCACTACAGGGTACAATGAGCAGTTCTTC,CASSTTGYNEQFF
NA,TRBJ2-2,NA,TRBV11-2,15,TGTGCCAGCAGCCATGTCCGGGGGAGGACCGGGGAGCTGTTTTTT,CASSHVRGRTGELFF
NA,TRBJ2-7,TRBD1,TRBV4-2,15,TGTGACAGCAGTCAAGATCCGACAGGGGGCTACGAGCAGTACTTC,CDSSQDPTGGYEQYF
few,TRBJ1-5,TRBD1,TRBV28,15,TGTGCCAGCAGATGGGGACAGGACCGAAATCAGCCCCAGCATTTT,CASRWGQDRNQPQHF
NA,TRBJ2-7,TRBD2,TRBV11-2,14,TGTGCCAGCAGGTCCAGCGGGAGGCCCTACGAGCAGTACTTC,CASRSSGRPYEQYF
NA,TRBJ2-3,TRBD1,TRBV11-2,15,TGTACCAACAGCCCAGGGACAGGGCTGGCAGATACGCAGTATTTT,CTNSPGTGLADTQYF
NA,TRBJ2-7,NA,TRBV11-3,14,TGTGCCAGCAGCTTTACAAGGGGAGGATACGAGCAGTACTTC,CASSFTRGGYEQYF
NA,TRBJ2-7,TRBD2,TRBV18,16,TGTGCCAGCTCCCAAACTCTAGCGGGAGGGACCTACGAGCAGTACTTC,CASSQTLAGGTYEQYF
few,TRBJ2-7,TRBD1,TRBV5-6,14,TGTGCCAGCAGCCAAGGGACAGGACTGTACGAGCAGTACTTC,CASSQGTGLYEQYF
many,TRBJ2-1,TRBD2,TRBV10-1,17,TGCGCCAGCAGTGAGATAGCGGGAGCAAGCTCCTACAATGAGCAGTTCTTC,CASSEIAGASSYNEQFF
NA,TRBJ2-2,NA,TRBV11-1,15,TGTGCCAGCAGCTTACGTCTAGCTGGCACCGAGGAGCTGTTTTTT,CASSLRLAGTEELFF
once,TRBJ2-3,TRBD1,TRBV28,14,TGTGCCACCAGCATCGGACAGGGCACAGATACGCAGTATTTT,CATSIGQGTDTQYF
NA,TRBJ2-6,NA,TRBV29-1,15,NA,CSVGRGNSGANVLAF
NA,TRBJ2-5,NA,TRBV11-2,14,TGTGTCATCAACTGGAGACACGGGGAAGGGACCCAGTACTTC,CVINWRHGEGTQYF
NA,TRBJ2-1,TRBD1,TRBV28,17,TGTGCCAGCAGTATGCTGCCCGGGACAGGGGTTTACAATGAGCAGTTCTTC,CASSMLPGTGVYNEQFF
many,TRBJ2-1,NA,TRBV6-2/TRBV6-3,14,TGTGCCAGCAGTTTCCGGCGTCGGGACAATGAGCAGTTCTTC,CASSFRRRDNEQFF
NA,TRBJ2-7,NA,TRBV1,13,TGCACCAGCAGCCCAGTGATCGCCTACGAGCAGTACTTC,CTSSPVIAYEQYF
NA,TRBJ2-1,TRBD2,TRBV7-9,19,TGTGCCAGCAGCTTAGAACTAGCGGGGTTGCGGAGGACAAAGGGCGAGCAGTTCTTC,CASSLELAGLRRTKGEQFF
NA,TRBJ1-1,TRBD1,TRBV19,15,TGTGCCAGTAGTAGAAACCGGGACAGGGGCGCTGAAGCTTTCTTT,CASSRNRDRGAEAFF
NA,TRBJ1-5,TRBD1,TRBV7-8,15,TGTGCCAGCAGCGTAGGACAGGGATTCAATCAGCCCCAGCATTTT,CASSVGQGFNQPQHF
NA,TRBJ2-7,TRBD1,TRBV11-2,14,TGTGCCAGCAACCCGGACAGGGGGCCTATCGAGCAGTACTTC,CASNPDRGPIEQYF
NA,TRBJ1-1,NA,TRBV11-1,13,TGTGCCATCAGCTTAAATCACGCCGGGTACGCTTTCTTT,CAISLNHAGYAFF
once,TRBJ2-6,TRBD1,TRBV28,18,TGTGCCAGCAGTTTACCGGGACAGGGGGCAAGAGGGGCCAACGTCCTGACTTTC,CASSLPGQGARGANVLTF
NA,TRBJ2-6,TRBD2,TRBV7-9,18,TGTGCCAGCAGCCTGACGAGCGGGACCCCCTCTGGGGCCAACGTCCTGGCTTTC,CASSLTSGTPSGANVLAF
NA,TRBJ2-1,TRBD2,TRBV29-1,17,TGCAGCAAGGGACTCAGAGGGACTAGCGGTAACTACAATGAGCGGTTCTTC,CSKGLRGTSGNYNERFF
NA,TRBJ1-1,NA,TRBV18,13,TGTGCCAGCTCACCAGCGGTACAGGGAGGCAGTTTCTTT,CASSPAVQGGSFF
NA,TRBJ2-1,NA,TRBV30,15,TGTGCCTGGACCTTAGTGGGCGGGATATACAATGAGCAGTTCTTC,CAWTLVGGIYNEQFF
few,TRBJ2-5,NA,TRBV5-1,14,TGCGCCAGCAGCTTTGGGGACCATCAAGAGACCCAGTACTTC,CASSFGDHQETQYF
once,TRBJ2-1,NA,TRBV11-2,14,TGTGTCAGCAGCACCGGGCAGTCCTACAATGAGAAGTTCTTC,CVSSTGQSYNEKFF
many,TRBJ2-3,NA,TRBV11-3,15,TGTGCCAGCAGCTTCAGCTCGGGGCAGTCAGATACGCAGTATTTT,CASSFSSGQSDTQYF
many,TRBJ1-1,NA,TRBV11-3,13,TGTGCCAGCAGCGTCATAACAGGGACCGAAGCTTTCTTT,CASSVITGTEAFF
many,TRBJ2-2,TRBD2,TRBV10-3,16,TGTGCCATCAGACGAGCAGCGGGGGAGAACACCGGGGAGCTGTTTTTT,CAIRRAAGENTGELFF
NA,TRBJ2-5,NA,TRBV5-1,15,TGCGCCAGCAGCCCATTGGGGGTCGGGGAAGAGACCCAGTACTTC,CASSPLGVGEETQYF
many,TRBJ2-3,NA,TRBV11-2,16,TGTGCCAGCAGCTTAGAACTCAGGAGGGCCGTAGATACGCAGTATTTT,CASSLELRRAVDTQYF
medium-sized,TRBJ2-3,TRBD2,TRBV11-2,14,TGTGCCAGCAGCTTAGAGTCTAGCGGGAGGTCGCAGTATTTT,CASSLESSGRSQYF
many,TRBJ2-6,TRBD1,TRBV11-3,18,TGTGCCAGCAGCTTAAGGGCTGGACAGGGCTCTGGGGCCAACGTCCTGACTTTC,CASSLRAGQGSGANVLTF
NA,TRBJ1-1,NA,TRBV6-1,12,TGTGCCAGCATAGTAGGGGGCACTGAAGCTTTCTTT,CASIVGGTEAFF
NA,TRBJ1-1,NA,TRBV11-2,16,TGTGCCAGCAGCCCCCGAAGTGCAGGGGACTTCACTGAAGCTTTCTTC,CASSPRSAGDFTEAFF